This T cell receptor beta chain derives from a study of shared clonotypes between healthy human individuals. For the study at large: The donor pool was made up of a couple of women and three men aged 18 to 49. Whole-study results and caveats: The study found lower generation probabilities in non-shared clonotypes than in those shared by all four donors. Around 5% was the fraction of naive CD4 clonotypes found shared across several donors.

The data were produced by immunoSEQ multiplex PCR, yet TCRdb's version contains in-frame clones alone and is incomplete. Counted here are about 2.1 million clones, 90% to 95% occurring once; the ten biggest clones make up around 1.7%. About this clone: Its antigen is currently unknown.

The CDR3 is 15 amino acids. V lost 0 bases, J lost 5 bases, and 11 bases lay in between. CDR1 SGHNT and CDR2 YYREEE come from the germline V gene (reference sequence). As defined, naive CD8 cells were CD45RO-negative and positively selected for CCR7, with terminally differentiated effector memory CD45RA+ cells excluded. Healthy HIV-negative adults with no recent acute infections or vaccinations were recruited as donors. The TCR originated in a man in his late teens or twenties in good health. Some clones in this sample may be carry-over from other donors' samples. Sequencing used naive CD8+ T cells from PBMCs. V and J are TRBV5-4 and TRBJ2-2; unclear D gene. CDR3 amino acids: CASSLDGPTTGELFF. The CDR3 DNA is TGTGCCAGCAGCTTGGACGGGCCTACTACCGGGGAGCTGTTTTTT.